Each of the 31 T cell receptor beta chains below was sequenced from the same sample in a study of blood T cells in healthy people across ages. Using a J-beta primer mix together with a sample-barcoded 5' primer, a second PCR was run for about 6 to 12 cycles. TCRdb itself ran the 5' RACE reads through MiXCR, one entry per CDR3 protein. The repertoire holds approximately 800,000 distinct CDR3 sequences, with approximately 65% as singletons. Sequencing input: blood. Every receptor here comes from a man aged 25 to 40 in good health.

The chain recombines TRBV2 with TRBJ1-5; the D gene is possibly TRBD1 (5 bases). Germline values: CDR1 SNHLY, CDR2 FYNNEI. The CDR3 covers 16 residues. Trimming removed 6 bases at V and 4 bases at J, with 19 bases between. The CDR3 nucleotides are TGTGCCAGCAGAGACCCCAAGGGGAGGGTAAATCAGCCCCAGCATTTT. Translated, it gives CASRDPKGRVNQPQHF.

V usage is TRBV20-1 and J usage is TRBJ2-3; no definite D call. The germline gives CDR1 DFQATT, CDR2 SNEGSKA (reference sequence). The V end was cut by 5 bases, the J end by 7 bases, with 13 bases between. The CDR3 runs 12 residues. The CDR3 protein is CSAPSPGHTQYF. Written as DNA, the CDR3 is TGCAGTGCTCCATCCCCCGGGCATACGCAGTATTTT.

For the CDR3, the DNA is TGCGCCAGCAGCCAAGATCCCCAGGGGGCCGATGGCTACACCTTC. This encodes CASSQDPQGADGYTF. The gene calls are TRBV4-3 and TRBJ1-2, with 8 bases fitting TRBD1. CDR1 is LGHNA and CDR2 is YSLEER in the germline V gene. Unmatched junction bases numbered 6, after V lost 0 bases and J lost 6 bases. The CDR3 totals 15 residues.

This chain links TRBV12-3 or TRBV12-4 with TRBJ2-3; 10 nucleotides line up with TRBD1. The ends lost 10 bases at V and 5 bases at J; junction bases unmatched: 6. This CDR3 comprises 13 residues. CDR3 nucleotide sequence: TGTGCCATCCGACAGGGGGCGAGAGATACGCAGTATTTT. It specifies CAIRQGARDTQYF.

The chain has TRBV12-3 or TRBV12-4 and TRBJ1-2; D unresolved. V lost 5 bases, J lost 3 bases, and 10 bases lay in between. This CDR3 comprises 13 residues. As DNA, the CDR3 is TGTGCCAGCAGTGGGGAGGGAGACTATGGCTACACCTTC. It translates to CASSGEGDYGYTF.

Remarks on this clonotype: At one end the junction does not follow the germline gene, possibly because of a read error. The V and J genes are TRBV5-5 and TRBJ2-7; a possible D gene is TRBD1 (5 bases). Looked up from germline, CDR1 is SGHKS and CDR2 is YYEKEE (reference sequence). CDR3 length: 15 amino acids. The CDR3 protein is CASSLVDRKSYEQYF. CDR3 DNA: TGCGCCAGCAGCTTGGTAGACAGAAAATCCTACGAGCAGTACTTC.

This chain connects TRBV12-3 or TRBV12-4 to TRBJ2-5; D gene uncertain. Trimming cost V 6 bases and J 5 bases, with 7 bases left between them. There are 11 residues in the CDR3. CDR3 nucleotides: TGTGCCAGCAGCTTTGATGAGACCCAGTACTTC. Translating gives CASSFDETQYF.

This clonotype was counted only a few times. The J gene is TRBJ2-1, the V gene TRBV29-1; the D is unclear. CDR1 is SQVTM, CDR2 ANQGSEA, per germline. V lost 7 bases and J 3 bases, leaving 4 bases between the germline ends. This CDR3 has 10 residues. In DNA, the CDR3 is TGCAGCGGGAGCTACAATGAGCAGTTCTTC. It translates to CSGSYNEQFF.

Only a few counts were recorded for this clonotype. The chain carries TRBV6-1 and TRBJ1-1; D remains ambiguous. CDR1 MNHNS and CDR2 SASEGT come from the germline V gene. Trimming took 8 bases from V and 2 from J, leaving 15 bases between them. CDR3 size: 14 residues. CDR3 region: CASSPLGSNTEAFF. The CDR3 DNA reads TGTGCCAGCTCTCCACTGGGCAGCAACACTGAAGCTTTCTTT.

The rearrangement links TRBV20-1 to TRBJ1-5; D remains ambiguous. The germline CDR1 and CDR2 sequences are DFQATT and SNEGSKA (reference sequence). Between the trimmed V and J ends, which lost 0 bases and 7 bases, there was a span of 13 bases. The CDR3 sequence is 14 residues long. As DNA, the CDR3 is TGCAGTGCTAGAGATCCGATTGGGGTCCAGCCCCAGCATTTT. Protein product: CSARDPIGVQPQHF.

The genes are TRBV27 and TRBJ2-7, with D perhaps TRBD2 (6 bases). V was cut by 5 bases and J by 0 bases, with 11 bases left in between. The germline V gene encodes CDR1 MNHEY and CDR2 SMNVEV (reference sequence). The CDR3 is 14 residues long. CDR3 DNA sequence: TGTGCCAGCAGTCGGGAGAGAGCCTCCTACGAGCAGTACTTC. Its translation: CASSRERASYEQYF.

The CDR3 bases are TGTGCCAGCAGCCGTCCCGGGACCTACAATGAGCAGTTCTTC. This sequence encodes CASSRPGTYNEQFF. The genes are TRBV12-3 or TRBV12-4 and TRBJ2-1, with D possibly matching TRBD2 (5 bases). Between the trimmed V and J ends, which lost 6 bases and 2 bases, there was a span of 11 bases. This CDR3 is 14 amino acids long.

This rearrangement joins TRBV6-2 or TRBV6-3 to TRBJ1-2; the D is unclear. Germline CDR1 and CDR2: MNHEY and SVGEGT. V was pared by 11 bases and J by 0 bases, with 13 bases between. This CDR3 is 13 amino acids long. The CDR3 region is CASTDSANYGYTF. The DNA for the CDR3 is TGTGCCTCCACAGATTCAGCTAACTATGGCTACACCTTC.

A few counts support this clonotype. The rearrangement joins TRBV4-3 to TRBJ2-7, with 8 bases that match TRBD2. Germline-derived CDR1 and CDR2 are LGHNA and YSLEER. The CDR3 loop spans 16 amino acids. J was trimmed by 0 bases and V by 5 bases; bases with no gene match: 9. The CDR3 sequence: CASSEKLADSSYEQYF. The CDR3 DNA follows: TGCGCCAGCAGCGAAAAACTAGCGGACAGCTCCTACGAGCAGTACTTC.

The chain employs TRBV20-1 and TRBJ1-2; D call uncertain. V lost 1 base and J 7 bases, leaving 16 bases between the germline ends. Germline lookup yields CDR1 DFQATT and CDR2 SNEGSKA (reference sequence). The CDR3 is 14 amino acids. CDR3 amino acids: CSARAHLGAGGYTF. CDR3 nucleotide sequence: TGCAGTGCTAGAGCTCATTTGGGCGCGGGTGGCTACACCTTC.

The V gene is TRBV6-1, the J gene TRBJ2-6; D is possibly TRBD2 (5 bases). The CDR3 runs 17 residues. Germline lookup yields CDR1 MNHNS and CDR2 SASEGT. V shed 10 bases and J shed 2 bases, with 21 bases lying between them. Here the CDR3 reads CATAGRGVPPGANVLTF. DNA of the CDR3: TGTGCCACCGCTGGACGGGGAGTGCCTCCTGGGGCCAACGTCCTGACTTTC.

This clonotype was seen a handful of times. A read error may be the cause here, since a much bigger clone is one base away. The chain has TRBV4-2 and TRBJ2-1, with 10 nucleotides matching TRBD1. The J call is in doubt because the DNA end fits TRBJ2-7 better. Germline assignment: CDR1 LGHNA and CDR2 YNFKEQ. This CDR3 is built from 16 residues. Written as DNA, the CDR3 is TGTGCCAGCAGCCAAGATTGGGACAGGGGTTATAATGAGCAGTACTTC. Translating it yields CASSQDWDRGYNEQYF.

This clonotype is a singleton in its sample. The chain has TRBV4-2 and TRBJ1-2; D is unclear. This CDR3 comprises 14 residues. Per germline, CDR1 LGHNA and CDR2 YNFKEQ. The V end was cut by 1 base, the J end by 2 bases, with 8 bases between. The CDR3 sequence is CASSQGFGNYGYTF. As DNA, the CDR3 is TGTGCCAGCAGCCAAGGTTTCGGAAACTATGGCTACACCTTC.

As concerns this clonotype: The junction departs from germline at one end; a sequencing error may be responsible. The J gene is TRBJ2-6, the V gene TRBV6-6; D uncertain. This CDR3 has 15 amino acids. Germline loops: CDR1 MNHNY, CDR2 SVGAGI (reference sequence). The CDR3 nucleotides read TGTGCCGGCAGTTACGTAAGCTCTGGGGCCAACGTCCTGACTTTC. Amino acids: CAGSYVSSGANVLTF.

The genes are TRBV12-5 and TRBJ1-2, with D perhaps TRBD1 (5 bases). Germline loops: CDR1 LGHNT, CDR2 FRNRAP. Trimming left V 1 base short and J 8 bases short, with 14 bases between. This CDR3 is built from 14 residues. The CDR3 protein is CASGLAAGPRGYTF. The CDR3 bases are TGTGCTAGTGGTTTGGCCGCGGGACCGCGAGGCTACACCTTC.

The chain couples TRBV12-3 or TRBV12-4 to TRBJ2-4; no reliable D call. The end of the DNA is better explained by TRBJ2-5, so the J call may be wrong. The CDR3 is made up of 13 amino acids. CDR3 amino acids: CASSLHLEQTQYF. The CDR3 DNA is TGTGCCAGCAGTTTGCACCTCGAACAGACCCAGTACTTC.

The gene calls are TRBV7-3 and TRBJ2-6; no firm D call. Germline-derived CDR1 and CDR2 are SGHTA and FQGTGA. CDR3 length: 14 amino acids. Trimming stripped 7 bases from V and 0 bases from J, with 7 bases between. The CDR3 sequence is CASNTDSGANVLTF. The CDR3 DNA reads TGTGCCAGCAACACTGACTCTGGGGCCAACGTCCTGACTTTC. Drawing the rest from reference TRBV7-3 and TRBJ2-6, the complete variable domain is GAGVSQTPSNKVTEKGKYVELRCDPISGHTALYWYRQSLGQGPEFLIYFQGTGAADDSGLPNDRFFAVRPEGSVSTLKIQRTERGDSAVYLCASNTDSGANVLTFGAGSRLTVL.

This clonotype was seen only once. The rearrangement joins TRBV7-2 to TRBJ2-5; tentatively, D is TRBD2 (7 bases). This CDR3 spans 15 amino acids. Germline V gene lookup returns CDR1 SGHTA and CDR2 FQGNSA. Trimming removed 4 bases from V and 4 bases from J, with 16 bases in between. The CDR3 DNA sequence: TGTGCCAGCAGCTCCGAAGGGGGGGGTGGAGAGACCCAGTACTTC. It yields the protein CASSSEGGGGETQYF.

V gene TRBV5-1 combines with J gene TRBJ2-4, with 9 nucleotides matching TRBD1. The end of the DNA fits TRBJ2-7 better, so the J call may be wrong. This CDR3 is 15 amino acids long. Looked up from germline, CDR1 is SGHRS and CDR2 is YFSETQ. This CDR3 reads CASSLEGTGSHEQYF. The CDR3 bases are TGCGCCAGCAGCTTGGAAGGGACAGGGTCCCACGAGCAGTACTTC.

The V gene is TRBV4-3, the J gene TRBJ2-7; D might be TRBD1 or TRBD2, each matching 5 bases. The germline V and J ends were trimmed by 2 bases and 4 bases, with 18 bases remaining between them. Germline CDR1 and CDR2: LGHNA and YSLEER. The CDR3 loop spans 16 amino acids. The CDR3: CASSQYRISGFYEQYF. Written as DNA, the CDR3 is TGCGCCAGCAGCCAATACAGGATCAGCGGTTTTTACGAGCAGTACTTC.

This rearrangement joins TRBV5-1 to TRBJ2-3, with D possibly matching TRBD2 (6 bases). Germline CDR1 SGHRS, CDR2 YFSETQ. V lost 3 bases to trimming and J lost 0 bases, with 14 bases between them. The CDR3 has 16 residues. The CDR3 nucleotides read TGCGCCAGCAGCTCGGGACTTACCGGGAGCACAGATACGCAGTATTTT. This encodes CASSSGLTGSTDTQYF.

Worth noting for this clonotype: This sequence may be a read error, since a much larger clone differs from it by one base. The V call is TRBV5-1, the J call TRBJ2-1; a possible D gene is TRBD1 (5 bases). The better agreement between TRBJ2-7 and the DNA end casts doubt on the J call. The CDR3 totals 15 residues. Germline assignment: CDR1 SGHRS and CDR2 YFSETQ. CDR3 coding DNA: TGCGCCAGCAGCTTGGAGGGGCGAGAAATCAATGAGCAGTACTTC. It yields the protein CASSLEGREINEQYF.

The chain couples TRBV6-6 to TRBJ2-1, with 8 bases aligning to TRBD1. Trimming at V came to 2 bases and at J to 5 bases, leaving 8 bases not matched to a gene. Per the germline V gene, CDR1 is MNHNY and CDR2 is SVGAGI (reference sequence). The length of the CDR3 is 16 residues. This CDR3 is CASSYPGGLAHNEQFF. The CDR3 nucleotides are TGTGCCAGCAGTTACCCAGGGGGCTTGGCCCACAATGAGCAGTTCTTC.

The rearrangement joins TRBV19 to TRBJ2-7, with D perhaps TRBD1 or TRBD2 (6 bases each). This CDR3 has 15 amino acids. In germline, CDR1 is LNHDA, CDR2 SQIVND (reference sequence). V was shortened by 1 base and J by 1 base, with 11 bases between the two germline ends. The CDR3 nucleotides are TGTGCCAGTAGTATAGGTGGAGGGGGGTCCTACGAGCAGTACTTC. It is translated as CASSIGGGGSYEQYF.

This chain connects TRBV2 to TRBJ1-6; D call uncertain. Germline-derived CDR1 and CDR2 are SNHLY and FYNNEI. Trimming left V 7 bases short and J 5 bases short, with 15 bases between. The CDR3 totals 15 residues. CDR3 amino acids: CASTRAGEHNSPLHF. The CDR3 coding sequence is TGTGCCAGCACGCGGGCAGGCGAGCATAATTCACCCCTCCACTTT. The whole variable domain, filled in from reference TRBV2 and TRBJ1-6, reads EPEVTQTPSHQVTQMGQEVILRCVPISNHLYFYWYRQILGQKVEFLVSFYNNEISEKSEIFDDQFSVERPDGSNFTLKIRSTKLEDSAMYFCASTRAGEHNSPLHFGNGTRLTVT.

The J gene is TRBJ2-1, the V gene TRBV6-2 or TRBV6-3; D gene uncertain. CDR3 length equals 16 residues. Germline assignment: CDR1 MNHEY and CDR2 SVGEGT. Trimming stripped 7 bases from V and 7 bases from J, with 23 bases between. CDR3 protein: CASTTAQNPLRNEQFF. Written as DNA, the CDR3 is TGTGCCAGCACCACCGCACAGAATCCCTTGAGAAATGAGCAGTTCTTC.